Sequencing of this T cell receptor (beta chain) was carried out in a study of blood T cell repertoires in COVID-19. The V end was cut by 7 bases, the J end by 0 bases, with 9 bases between. The CDR3 consists of 13 residues. Germline V gene sequence: CDR1 ENHRY, CDR2 SYGVKD. Profiled with immunoSEQ multiplex PCR; TCRdb holds only in-frame clones, not every one. The sample comprises about 35,000 clones, 85% to 90% of which are singletons, and about 40% rests with the top ten. The sequenced sample consisted of peripheral blood. The receptor was derived from a man aged 55 to 70 with active or convalescent COVID-19. V gene TRBV10-3 combines with J gene TRBJ1-1; D gene unclear. This CDR3 is CAITHGLNTEAFF. As DNA, the CDR3 is TGTGCCATCACGCACGGTCTGAACACTGAAGCTTTCTTT.